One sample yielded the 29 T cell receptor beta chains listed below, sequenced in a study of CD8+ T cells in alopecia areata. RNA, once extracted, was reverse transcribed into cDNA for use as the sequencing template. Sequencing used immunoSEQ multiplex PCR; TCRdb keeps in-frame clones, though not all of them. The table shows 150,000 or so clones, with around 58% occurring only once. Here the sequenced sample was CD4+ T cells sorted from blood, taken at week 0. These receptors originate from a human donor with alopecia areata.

The CDR3 DNA reads as TGTGCCAGCAGCTTAGTCCCTTCTGCAGCCACCGGGGAGCTGTTTTTT. This encodes CASSLVPSAATGELFF. The rearrangement uses TRBV11-2 and TRBJ2-2; no reliable D call. The CDR3 covers 16 residues. Germline values: CDR1 SGHAT, CDR2 FQNNGV. V dropped 1 base and J dropped 4 bases, with 13 bases sitting between them.

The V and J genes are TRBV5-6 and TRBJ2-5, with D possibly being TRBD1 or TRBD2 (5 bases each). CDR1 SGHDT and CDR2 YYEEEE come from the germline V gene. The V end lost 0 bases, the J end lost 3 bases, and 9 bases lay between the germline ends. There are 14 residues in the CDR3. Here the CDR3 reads CASSLAGPKETQYF. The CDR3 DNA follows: TGTGCCAGCAGCTTGGCGGGGCCTAAAGAGACCCAGTACTTC.

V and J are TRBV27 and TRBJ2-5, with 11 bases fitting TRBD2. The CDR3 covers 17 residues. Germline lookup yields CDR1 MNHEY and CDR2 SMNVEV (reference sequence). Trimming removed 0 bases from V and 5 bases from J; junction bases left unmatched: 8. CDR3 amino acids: CASSLSSSGGFRETQYF. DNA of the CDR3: TGTGCCAGCAGTTTATCATCTAGCGGGGGGTTTCGGGAGACCCAGTACTTC.

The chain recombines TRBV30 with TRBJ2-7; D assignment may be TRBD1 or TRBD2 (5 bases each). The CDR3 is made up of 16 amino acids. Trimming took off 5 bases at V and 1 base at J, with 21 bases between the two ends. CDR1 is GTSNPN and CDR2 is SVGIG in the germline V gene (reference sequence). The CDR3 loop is CAWDLKRGSGSYEQYF. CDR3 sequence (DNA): TGTGCCTGGGATTTAAAGAGGGGAAGTGGGTCCTACGAGCAGTACTTC.

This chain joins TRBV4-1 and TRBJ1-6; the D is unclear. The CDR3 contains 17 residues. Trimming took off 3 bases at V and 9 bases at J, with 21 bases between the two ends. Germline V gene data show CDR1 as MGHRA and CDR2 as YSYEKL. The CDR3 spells CASSQDIRVSMGSPLHF. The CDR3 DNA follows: TGCGCCAGCAGCCAGGATATTCGGGTATCTATGGGTTCACCCCTCCACTTT.

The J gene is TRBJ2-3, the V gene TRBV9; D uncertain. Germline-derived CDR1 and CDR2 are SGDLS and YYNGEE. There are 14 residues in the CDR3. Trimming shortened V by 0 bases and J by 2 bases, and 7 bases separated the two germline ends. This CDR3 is CASSVVPNTDTQYF. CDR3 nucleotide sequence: TGTGCCAGCAGCGTAGTACCGAACACAGATACGCAGTATTTT. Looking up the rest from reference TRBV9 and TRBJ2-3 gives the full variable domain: DSGVTQTPKHLITATGQRVTLRCSPRSGDLSVYWYQQSLDQGLQFLIQYYNGEERAKGNILERFSAQQFPDLHSELNLSSLELGDSALYFCASSVVPNTDTQYFGPGTRLTVL.

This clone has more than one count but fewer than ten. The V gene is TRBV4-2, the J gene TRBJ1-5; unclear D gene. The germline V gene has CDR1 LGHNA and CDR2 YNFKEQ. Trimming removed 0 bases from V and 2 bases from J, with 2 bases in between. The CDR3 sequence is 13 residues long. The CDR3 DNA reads TGTGCCAGCAGCCAAGATGGCAATCAGCCCCAGCATTTT. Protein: CASSQDGNQPQHF.

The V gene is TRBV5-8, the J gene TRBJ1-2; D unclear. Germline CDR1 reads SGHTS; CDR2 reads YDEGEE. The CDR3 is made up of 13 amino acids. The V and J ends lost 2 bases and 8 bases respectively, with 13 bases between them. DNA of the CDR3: TGTGCCAGCAGCTTCGACACGAAGGGCGGCTACACCTTC. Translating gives CASSFDTKGGYTF.

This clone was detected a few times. The CDR3 here is CASAEISEAFF. The CDR3, as DNA: TGTGCTAGTGCAGAAATTTCTGAAGCTTTCTTT. The chain links TRBV12-5 to TRBJ1-1; D is uncertain. Trimming stripped 7 bases from V and 6 bases from J, with 9 bases between. CDR1 is LGHNT, CDR2 FRNRAP, per germline. The CDR3 has 11 amino acids. The variable domain in full, with the rest retrieved from reference TRBV12-5 and TRBJ1-1, is DARVTQTPRHKVTEMGQEVTMRCQPILGHNTVFWYRQTMMQGLELLAYFRNRAPLDDSGMPKDRFSAEMPDATLATLKIQPSEPRDSAVYFCASAEISEAFFGQGTRLTVV.

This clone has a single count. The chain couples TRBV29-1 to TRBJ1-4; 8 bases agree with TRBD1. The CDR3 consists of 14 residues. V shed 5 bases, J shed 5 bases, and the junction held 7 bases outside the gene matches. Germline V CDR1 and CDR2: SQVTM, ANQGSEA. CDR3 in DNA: TGCAGCGTTAAACGGACAGGGCTCAATGAAAAACTGTTTTTT. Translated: CSVKRTGLNEKLFF.

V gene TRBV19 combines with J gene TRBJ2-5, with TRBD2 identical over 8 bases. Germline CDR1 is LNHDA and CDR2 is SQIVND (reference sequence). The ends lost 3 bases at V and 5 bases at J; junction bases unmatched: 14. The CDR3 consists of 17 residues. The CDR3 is CASSINGPGTSRETQYF. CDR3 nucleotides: TGTGCCAGTAGTATTAACGGACCGGGGACTAGTCGTGAGACCCAGTACTTC.

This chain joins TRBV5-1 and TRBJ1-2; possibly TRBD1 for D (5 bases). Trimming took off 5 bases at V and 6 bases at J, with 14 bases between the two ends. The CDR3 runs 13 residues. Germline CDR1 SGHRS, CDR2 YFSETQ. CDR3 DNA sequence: TGCGCCAGCAGGGAGGGGATAAGGGATGGCTACACCTTC. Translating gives CASREGIRDGYTF. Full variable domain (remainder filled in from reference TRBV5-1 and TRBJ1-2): KAGVTQTPRYLIKTRGQQVTLSCSPISGHRSVSWYQQTPGQGLQFLFEYFSETQRNKGNFPGRFSGRQFSNSRSEMNVSTLELGDSALYLCASREGIRDGYTFGSGTRLTVV.

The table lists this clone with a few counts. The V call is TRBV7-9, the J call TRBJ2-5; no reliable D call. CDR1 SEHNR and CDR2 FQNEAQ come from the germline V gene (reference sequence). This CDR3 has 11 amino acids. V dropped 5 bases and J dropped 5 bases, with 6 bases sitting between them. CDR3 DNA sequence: TGTGCCAGCAGCCCCCGGGAGACCCAGTACTTC. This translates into CASSPRETQYF.

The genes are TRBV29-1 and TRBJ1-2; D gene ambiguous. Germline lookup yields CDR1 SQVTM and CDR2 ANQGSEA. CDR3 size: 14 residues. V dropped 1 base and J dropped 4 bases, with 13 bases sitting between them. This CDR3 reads CSVEGGGRIYGYTF. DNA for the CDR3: TGCAGCGTTGAAGGGGGAGGACGGATCTATGGCTACACCTTC.

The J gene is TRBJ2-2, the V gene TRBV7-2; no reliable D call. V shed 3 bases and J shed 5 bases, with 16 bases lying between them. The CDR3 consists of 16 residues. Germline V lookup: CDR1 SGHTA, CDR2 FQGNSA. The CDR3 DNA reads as TGTGCCAGCAGCTTGGGCAGAAGAAGCAGTACCGGGGAGCTGTTTTTT. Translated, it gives CASSLGRRSSTGELFF. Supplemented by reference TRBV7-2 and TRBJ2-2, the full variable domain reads GAGVSQSPSNKVTEKGKDVELRCDPISGHTALYWYRQSLGQGLEFLIYFQGNSAPDKSGLPSDRFSAERTGGSVSTLTIQRTQQEDSAVYLCASSLGRRSSTGELFFGEGSRLTVL.

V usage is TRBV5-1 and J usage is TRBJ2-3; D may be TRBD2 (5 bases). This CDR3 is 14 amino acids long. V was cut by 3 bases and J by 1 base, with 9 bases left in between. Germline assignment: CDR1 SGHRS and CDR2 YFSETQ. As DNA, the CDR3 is TGCGCCAGCAGCTCAGCGGACCGCACAGATACGCAGTATTTT. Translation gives CASSSADRTDTQYF.

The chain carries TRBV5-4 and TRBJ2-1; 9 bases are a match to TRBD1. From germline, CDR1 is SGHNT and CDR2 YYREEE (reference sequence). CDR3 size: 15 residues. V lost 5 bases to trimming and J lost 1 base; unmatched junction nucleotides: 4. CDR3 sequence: CASRFGTGSYNEQFF. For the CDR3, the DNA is TGTGCCAGCAGGTTCGGGACAGGGTCCTACAATGAGCAGTTCTTC.

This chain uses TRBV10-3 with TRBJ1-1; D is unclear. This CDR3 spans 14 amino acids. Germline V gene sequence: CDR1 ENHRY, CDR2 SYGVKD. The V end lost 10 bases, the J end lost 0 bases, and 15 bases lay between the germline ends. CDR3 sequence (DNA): TGTGCCAGTCGGGCCACCCTCATGAACACTGAAGCTTTCTTT. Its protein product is CASRATLMNTEAFF.

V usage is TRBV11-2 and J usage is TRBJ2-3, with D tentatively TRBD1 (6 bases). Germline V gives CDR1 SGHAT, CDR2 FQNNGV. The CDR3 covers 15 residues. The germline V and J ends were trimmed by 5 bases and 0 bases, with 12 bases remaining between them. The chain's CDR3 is CASSLGTLSTDTQYF. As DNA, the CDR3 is TGTGCCAGCAGCCTAGGGACACTAAGCACAGATACGCAGTATTTT.

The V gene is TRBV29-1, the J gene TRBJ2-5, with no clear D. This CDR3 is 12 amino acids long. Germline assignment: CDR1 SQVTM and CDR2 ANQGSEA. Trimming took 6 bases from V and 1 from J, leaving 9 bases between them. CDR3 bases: TGCAGCGTGAGACTGCTCCAAGAGACCCAGTACTTC. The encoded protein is CSVRLLQETQYF.

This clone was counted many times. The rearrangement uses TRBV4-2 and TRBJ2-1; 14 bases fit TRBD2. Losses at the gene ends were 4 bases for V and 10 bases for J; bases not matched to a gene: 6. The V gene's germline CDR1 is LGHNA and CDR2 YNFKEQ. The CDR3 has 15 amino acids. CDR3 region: CASSLGTSGGGEQFF. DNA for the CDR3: TGTGCCAGCAGCCTCGGGACTAGCGGGGGAGGGGAGCAGTTCTTC.

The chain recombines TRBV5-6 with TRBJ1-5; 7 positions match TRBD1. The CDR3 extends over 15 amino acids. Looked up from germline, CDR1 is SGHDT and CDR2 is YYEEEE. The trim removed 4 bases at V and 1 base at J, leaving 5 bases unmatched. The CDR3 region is CASSKGQASNQPQHF. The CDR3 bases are TGTGCCAGCAGCAAAGGACAGGCCAGCAATCAGCCCCAGCATTTT.

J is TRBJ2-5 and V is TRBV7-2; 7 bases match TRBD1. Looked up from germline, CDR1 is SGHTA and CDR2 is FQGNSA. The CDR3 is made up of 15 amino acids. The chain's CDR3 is CAGVEGVMPGGTQYF. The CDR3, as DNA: TGTGCTGGGGTCGAAGGGGTAATGCCAGGGGGGACCCAGTACTTC.

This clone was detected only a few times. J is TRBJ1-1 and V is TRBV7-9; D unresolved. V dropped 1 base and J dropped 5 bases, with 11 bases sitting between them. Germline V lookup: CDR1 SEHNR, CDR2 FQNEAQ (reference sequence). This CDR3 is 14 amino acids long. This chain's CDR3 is CASSLEVSKTEAFF. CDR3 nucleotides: TGTGCCAGCAGCTTAGAAGTCAGCAAGACTGAAGCTTTCTTT.

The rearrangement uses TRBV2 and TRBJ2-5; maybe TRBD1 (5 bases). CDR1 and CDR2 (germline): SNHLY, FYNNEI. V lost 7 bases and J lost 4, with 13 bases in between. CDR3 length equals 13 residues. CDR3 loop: CASIKGQGETQYF. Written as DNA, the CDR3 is TGTGCCAGCATTAAGGGGCAGGGAGAGACCCAGTACTTC.

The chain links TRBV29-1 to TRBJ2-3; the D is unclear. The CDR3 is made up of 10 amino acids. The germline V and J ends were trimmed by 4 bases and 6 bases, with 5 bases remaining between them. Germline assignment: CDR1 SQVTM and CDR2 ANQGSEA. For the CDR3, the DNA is TGCAGCGTTGGCGCGGATACGCAGTATTTT. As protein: CSVGADTQYF.

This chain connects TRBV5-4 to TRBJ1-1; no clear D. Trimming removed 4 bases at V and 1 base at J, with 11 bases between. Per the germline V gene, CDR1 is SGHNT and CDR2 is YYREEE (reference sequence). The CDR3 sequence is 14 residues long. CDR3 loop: CASSLWEGNTEAFF. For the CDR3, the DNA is TGTGCCAGCAGCCTCTGGGAGGGGAACACTGAAGCTTTCTTT.

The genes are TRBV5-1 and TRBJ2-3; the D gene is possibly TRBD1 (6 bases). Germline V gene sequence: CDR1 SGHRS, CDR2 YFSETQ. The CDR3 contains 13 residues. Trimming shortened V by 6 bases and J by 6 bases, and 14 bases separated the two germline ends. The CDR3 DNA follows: TGCGCCAGCACCGAGAGGGGGACGGATACGCAGTATTTT. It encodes CASTERGTDTQYF.

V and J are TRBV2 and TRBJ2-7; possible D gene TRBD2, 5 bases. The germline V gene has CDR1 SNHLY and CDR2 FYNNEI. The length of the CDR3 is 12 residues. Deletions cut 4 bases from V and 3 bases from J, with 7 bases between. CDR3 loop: CASSAGDYEQYF. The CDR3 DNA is TGTGCCAGCAGTGCCGGGGACTACGAGCAGTACTTC.